The 17 T cell receptor beta chains below all came from one sample that was sequenced in a study of blood T cell repertoires in COVID-19. Libraries were prepared by immunoSEQ multiplex PCR; TCRdb keeps only in-frame clonotypes and omits some of them. Counted here are some 65,000 clones, roughly 78% occurring once; the ten biggest clones make up 8.5% to 10%. Sequenced sample: peripheral blood. The receptors were sampled from a human donor in a cohort sampled during active COVID-19.

The chain employs TRBV6-5 and TRBJ1-4; D not certain. Trimming cost V 7 bases and J 7 bases, with 16 bases left between them. The CDR3 is 14 residues long. CDR1 is MNHEY and CDR2 is SVGAGI in the germline V gene. The CDR3 loop reads CASNPGSPGEKLFF. The CDR3, as DNA: TGTGCCAGCAATCCAGGATCACCAGGTGAAAAACTGTTTTTT.

V usage is TRBV11-2 and J usage is TRBJ2-7, with a weak D call TRBD1 (6 bases). CDR1 is SGHAT, CDR2 FQNNGV, per germline. Deletions cut 5 bases from V and 3 bases from J, with 11 bases between. CDR3 size: 13 residues. CDR3 DNA: TGTGCCAGCAGCCCGGGACACCTCTACGAGCAGTACTTC. This sequence encodes CASSPGHLYEQYF. The variable domain in full, completed from reference TRBV11-2 and TRBJ2-7, reads EAGVAQSPRYKIIEKRQSVAFWCNPISGHATLYWYQQILGQGPKLLIQFQNNGVVDDSQLPKDRFSAERLKGVDSTLKIQPAKLEDSAVYLCASSPGHLYEQYFGPGTRLTVT.

This sequence joins TRBV24-1 and TRBJ2-3; 14 bases line up with TRBD2. After removal of 7 bases from V and 3 bases from J, the junction contained 5 bases not matched to a gene. Germline lookup yields CDR1 KGHDR and CDR2 SFDVKD. The CDR3 extends over 16 amino acids. The CDR3 loop reads CATRAGTSGRTDTQYF. Written as DNA, the CDR3 is TGTGCCACCAGAGCCGGGACTAGCGGGAGAACAGATACGCAGTATTTT.

This chain uses TRBV28 with TRBJ2-3; possible D gene TRBD2, 6 bases. In germline, CDR1 is MDHEN, CDR2 SYDVKM. The CDR3 loop spans 14 amino acids. V was trimmed by 6 bases and J by 6 bases, leaving 16 bases between them. CDR3 sequence: CASRLAALADTQYF. The CDR3 DNA sequence: TGTGCCAGCAGATTAGCGGCCCTCGCGGATACGCAGTATTTT. The full variable domain, completed using reference TRBV28 and TRBJ2-3, is DVKVTQSSRYLVKRTGEKVFLECVQDMDHENMFWYRQDPGLGLRLIYFSYDVKMKEKGDIPEGYSVSREKKERFSLILESASTNQTSMYLCASRLAALADTQYFGPGTRLTVL.

This clone was detected only a few times. V usage is TRBV27 and J usage is TRBJ2-1; D is undetermined. The CDR3 is 16 residues long. Germline CDR1 MNHEY, CDR2 SMNVEV (reference sequence). V was trimmed by 6 bases and J by 1 base, leaving 16 bases between them. CDR3 amino acids: CASSRSAGPSYNEQFF. CDR3 sequence (DNA): TGTGCCAGCAGCCGGAGCGCCGGCCCGTCCTACAATGAGCAGTTCTTC.

J is TRBJ2-3 and V is TRBV25-1; 9 bases fit TRBD1. Unmatched junction bases numbered 9, after V lost 3 bases and J lost 5 bases. This CDR3 spans 16 amino acids. The germline gives CDR1 MGHDK, CDR2 SYGVNS. The CDR3 bases are TGTGCCAGCAGTGACACCTTACAGGGGGCAAGAGATACGCAGTATTTT. Translating it yields CASSDTLQGARDTQYF.

The J gene is TRBJ1-3, the V gene TRBV15; D call uncertain. V lost 0 bases and J 0 bases, leaving 6 bases between the germline ends. CDR1 and CDR2 from the germline V gene are LNHNV and YYDKDF (reference sequence). The CDR3 consists of 15 residues. This CDR3 is CATSRDTGSGNTIYF. In nucleotides, the CDR3 is TGTGCCACCAGCAGAGATACCGGCTCTGGAAACACCATATATTTT. Using reference TRBV15 and TRBJ1-3 for the parts outside the CDR3, the full variable domain is DAMVIQNPRYQVTQFGKPVTLSCSQTLNHNVMYWYQQKSSQAPKLLFHYYDKDFNNEADTPDNFQSRRPNTSFCFLDIRSPGLGDTAMYLCATSRDTGSGNTIYFGEGSWLTVV.

The V gene is TRBV5-5, the J gene TRBJ2-7; D perhaps matches TRBD1 (6 bases). The CDR3 extends over 14 amino acids. The germline V gene has CDR1 SGHKS and CDR2 YYEKEE (reference sequence). V lost 4 bases to trimming and J lost 7 bases, with 18 bases between them. The CDR3 protein is CASSTRDTPGEQYF. The CDR3 DNA follows: TGTGCCAGCAGCACCCGGGACACCCCTGGGGAGCAGTACTTC.

The J gene is TRBJ1-2, the V gene TRBV9; TRBD1 is a possible D gene (5 bases). CDR1 SGDLS and CDR2 YYNGEE come from the germline V gene. V was shortened by 2 bases and J by 4 bases, with 15 bases between the two germline ends. This CDR3 contains 15 residues. The CDR3 DNA reads TGTGCCAGCAGCGTTCGGGACTTTACCTTCTATGGCTACACCTTC. This translates into CASSVRDFTFYGYTF.

The V and J genes are TRBV10-3 and TRBJ2-6; 9 nucleotides agree with TRBD1. Trimming took 9 bases from V and 2 from J; bases not matched to a gene: 5. This CDR3 spans 15 amino acids. Germline-derived CDR1 and CDR2 are ENHRY and SYGVKD. CDR3: CAMGQGIPGANVLTF. The CDR3 DNA is TGTGCCATGGGACAGGGAATCCCTGGGGCCAACGTCCTGACTTTC.

The V call is TRBV11-2, the J call TRBJ2-3; D might be TRBD2 (6 bases). In germline, CDR1 is SGHAT, CDR2 FQNNGV. The CDR3 covers 16 residues. Trimming removed 1 base at V and 6 bases at J, with 17 bases between. The DNA of the CDR3 is TGTGCCAGCAGCTTAGGGTTTGCGGGAATAACGGATACGCAGTATTTT. Protein sequence: CASSLGFAGITDTQYF.

The V gene is TRBV10-3, the J gene TRBJ2-3; 9 bases are shared with TRBD1. The CDR3 length is 16 residues. In germline, CDR1 is ENHRY, CDR2 SYGVKD. V shed 0 bases, J shed 4 bases, and the junction held 5 bases outside the gene matches. CDR3 coding DNA: TGTGCCATCAGTGAGTCGGGGACAGGGTTCGCAGATACGCAGTATTTT. As protein: CAISESGTGFADTQYF.

The rearrangement links TRBV5-4 to TRBJ2-7; 8 bases are shared with TRBD2. CDR3 size: 16 residues. Germline V gives CDR1 SGHNT, CDR2 YYREEE (reference sequence). J was trimmed by 4 bases and V by 4 bases; bases with no gene match: 13. The CDR3 DNA is TGTGCCAGCAGCCTCCGCCCAGGAAGCGGGAGTTACGAGCAGTACTTC. Translation gives CASSLRPGSGSYEQYF. Variable domain in full (rest from reference TRBV5-4 and TRBJ2-7): ETGVTQSPTHLIKTRGQQVTLRCSSQSGHNTVSWYQQALGQGPQFIFQYYREEENGRGNFPPRFSGLQFPNYSSELNVNALELDDSALYLCASSLRPGSGSYEQYFGPGTRLTVT.

This chain uses TRBV29-1 with TRBJ1-2; no clear D gene. There are 13 residues in the CDR3. CDR1 and CDR2 from the germline V gene are SQVTM and ANQGSEA. Trimming removed 4 bases at V and 8 bases at J, with 17 bases between. CDR3 DNA: TGCAGCGTTGGGGAGGACCTCCGTTCCGGCTACACCTTC. Protein product: CSVGEDLRSGYTF. Full variable domain (rest looked up from reference TRBV29-1 and TRBJ1-2): SAVISQKPSRDICQRGTSLTIQCQVDSQVTMMFWYRQQPGQSLTLIATANQGSEATYESGFVIDKFPISRPNLTFSTLTVSNMSPEDSSIYLCSVGEDLRSGYTFGSGTRLTVV.

The chain links TRBV7-2 to TRBJ2-5; 14 bases fit TRBD2. The CDR3 has 16 residues. V shed 4 bases, J shed 4 bases, and the junction held 5 bases outside the gene matches. Germline V gene data show CDR1 as SGHTA and CDR2 as FQGNSA. CDR3 sequence reads: CASSSKTSGRGETQYF. CDR3 sequence (DNA): TGTGCCAGCAGCTCCAAGACTAGCGGGAGGGGAGAGACCCAGTACTTC.

The chain employs TRBV27 and TRBJ1-4; the D is unclear. CDR1 is MNHEY and CDR2 is SMNVEV in the germline V gene (reference sequence). Between the trimmed V and J ends, which lost 0 bases and 3 bases, there was a span of 8 bases. The CDR3 sequence is 15 residues long. The DNA of the CDR3 is TGTGCCAGCAGTTTATCAAGAGGGCCTAATGAAAAACTGTTTTTT. Protein product: CASSLSRGPNEKLFF.

The V gene is TRBV10-3, the J gene TRBJ1-1; TRBD1 aligns across 8 bases. Germline trimming cut 5 bases from V and 4 bases from J; bases unmatched to any gene: 12. Germline lookup yields CDR1 ENHRY and CDR2 SYGVKD. The CDR3 runs to 16 residues. CDR3 coding DNA: TGTGCCATCAGTAAGCAGGGGGCCATCCGGGGCACTGAAGCTTTCTTT. Amino acid sequence: CAISKQGAIRGTEAFF.